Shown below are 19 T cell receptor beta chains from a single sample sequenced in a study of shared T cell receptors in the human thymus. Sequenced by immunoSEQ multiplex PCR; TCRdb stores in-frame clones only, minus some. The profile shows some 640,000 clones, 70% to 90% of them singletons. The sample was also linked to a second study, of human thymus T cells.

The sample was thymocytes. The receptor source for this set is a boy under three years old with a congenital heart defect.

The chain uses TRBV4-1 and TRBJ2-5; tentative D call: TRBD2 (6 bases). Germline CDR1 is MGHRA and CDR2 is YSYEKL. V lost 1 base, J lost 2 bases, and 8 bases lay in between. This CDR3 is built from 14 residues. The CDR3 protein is CASSQGDSQETQYF. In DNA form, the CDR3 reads TGCGCCAGCAGCCAAGGGGACTCGCAAGAGACCCAGTACTTC.

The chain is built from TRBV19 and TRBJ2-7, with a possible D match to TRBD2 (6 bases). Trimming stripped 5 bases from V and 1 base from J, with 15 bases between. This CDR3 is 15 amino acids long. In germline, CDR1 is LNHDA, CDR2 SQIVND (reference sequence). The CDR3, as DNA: TGTGCCAGTAGTCTTCAGGGAGGAGGGTCCTACGAGCAGTACTTC. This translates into CASSLQGGGSYEQYF.

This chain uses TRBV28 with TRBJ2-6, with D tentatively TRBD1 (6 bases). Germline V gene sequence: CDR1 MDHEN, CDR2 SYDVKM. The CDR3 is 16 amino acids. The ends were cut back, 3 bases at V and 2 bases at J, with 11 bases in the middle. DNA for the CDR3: TGTGCCAGCAGTTTTAAGTCAGGGGCTGGGGCCAACGTCCTGACTTTC. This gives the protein CASSFKSGAGANVLTF.

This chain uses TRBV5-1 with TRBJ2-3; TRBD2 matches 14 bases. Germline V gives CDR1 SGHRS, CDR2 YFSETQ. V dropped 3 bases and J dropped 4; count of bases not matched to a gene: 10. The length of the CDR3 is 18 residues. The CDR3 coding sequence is TGCGCCAGCAGCTCCACCGGGACTAGCGGGAGAAGGGCAGATACGCAGTATTTT. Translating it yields CASSSTGTSGRRADTQYF.

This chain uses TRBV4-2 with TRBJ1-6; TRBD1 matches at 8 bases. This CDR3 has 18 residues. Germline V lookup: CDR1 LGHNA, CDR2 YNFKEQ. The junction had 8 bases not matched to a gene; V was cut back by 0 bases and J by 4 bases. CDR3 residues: CASSQEETGEKYNSPLHF. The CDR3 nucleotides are TGTGCCAGCAGCCAAGAAGAGACAGGGGAAAAGTATAATTCACCCCTCCACTTT.

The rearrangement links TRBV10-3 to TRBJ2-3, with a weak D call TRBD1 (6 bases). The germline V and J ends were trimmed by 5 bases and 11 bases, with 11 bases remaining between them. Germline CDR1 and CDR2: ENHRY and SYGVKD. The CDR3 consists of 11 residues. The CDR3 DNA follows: TGTGCCATCAGTTTACAGGGAAGGCAGTATTTT. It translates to CAISLQGRQYF.

CDR3 residues: CASSLEAPGQGVSQPQHF. The CDR3 nucleotides are TGTGCCAGCAGCTTAGAGGCACCGGGACAGGGGGTCTCTCAGCCCCAGCATTTT. V usage is TRBV7-9 and J usage is TRBJ1-5; TRBD1 matches 11 bases. CDR3 length equals 18 residues. The trim removed 1 base at V and 6 bases at J, leaving 11 bases unmatched. Germline CDR1 SEHNR, CDR2 FQNEAQ (reference sequence).

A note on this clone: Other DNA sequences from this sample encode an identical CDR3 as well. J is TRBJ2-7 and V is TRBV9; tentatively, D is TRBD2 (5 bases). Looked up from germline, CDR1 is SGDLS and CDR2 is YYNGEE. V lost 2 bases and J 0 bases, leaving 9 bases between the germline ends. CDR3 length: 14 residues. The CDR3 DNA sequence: TGTGCCAGCAGCGTTAGCGCCTTCTCCTACGAGCAGTACTTC. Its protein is CASSVSAFSYEQYF.

Written as DNA, the CDR3 is TGCGCCAGCAGCTTGGAATTCGGTAATGAAAAACTGTTTTTT. It yields the protein CASSLEFGNEKLFF. The chain joins TRBV5-1 to TRBJ1-4, with no clear D. Trimming removed 0 bases from V and 4 bases from J, with 7 bases in between. The CDR3 has 14 residues. The germline V gene encodes CDR1 SGHRS and CDR2 YFSETQ. Full variable domain (missing parts from reference TRBV5-1 and TRBJ1-4): KAGVTQTPRYLIKTRGQQVTLSCSPISGHRSVSWYQQTPGQGLQFLFEYFSETQRNKGNFPGRFSGRQFSNSRSEMNVSTLELGDSALYLCASSLEFGNEKLFFGSGTQLSVL.

In nucleotides, the CDR3 is TGTGCCAGCAGTGAAATGACAGCCAGGGTGCAGTACTTC. Protein: CASSEMTARVQYF. V gene TRBV25-1 combines with J gene TRBJ2-7, with D perhaps matching TRBD1 (5 bases). Per the germline V gene, CDR1 is MGHDK and CDR2 is SYGVNS. The V gene lost 2 bases and the J gene lost 9 bases, with 14 bases spanning the gap. This CDR3 contains 13 residues.

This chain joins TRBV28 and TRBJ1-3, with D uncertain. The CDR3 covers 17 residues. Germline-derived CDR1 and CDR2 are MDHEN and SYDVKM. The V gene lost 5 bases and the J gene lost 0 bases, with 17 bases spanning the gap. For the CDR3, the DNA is TGTGCCAGCAGTCGAAACTCCAGCGTAAACTCTGGAAACACCATATATTTT. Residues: CASSRNSSVNSGNTIYF.

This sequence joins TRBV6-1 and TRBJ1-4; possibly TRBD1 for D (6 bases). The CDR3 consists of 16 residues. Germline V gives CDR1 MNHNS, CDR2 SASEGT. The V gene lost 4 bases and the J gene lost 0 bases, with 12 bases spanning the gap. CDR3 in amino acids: CASSVGQIATNEKLFF. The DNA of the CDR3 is TGTGCCAGCAGTGTTGGACAGATTGCAACTAATGAAAAACTGTTTTTT.

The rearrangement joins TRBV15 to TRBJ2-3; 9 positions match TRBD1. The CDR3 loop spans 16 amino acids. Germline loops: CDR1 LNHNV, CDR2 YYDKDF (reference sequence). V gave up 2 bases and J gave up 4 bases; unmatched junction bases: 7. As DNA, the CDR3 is TGTGCCACCAGCAGAATACCGGGACAGGGTGCAGATACGCAGTATTTT. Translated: CATSRIPGQGADTQYF.

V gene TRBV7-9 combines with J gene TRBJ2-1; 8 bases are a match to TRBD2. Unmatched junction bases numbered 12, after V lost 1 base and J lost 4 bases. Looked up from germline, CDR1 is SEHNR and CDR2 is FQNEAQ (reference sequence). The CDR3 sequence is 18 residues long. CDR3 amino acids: CASSLDHGRAEKYNEQFF. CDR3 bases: TGTGCCAGCAGCTTAGATCACGGGAGGGCCGAAAAATACAATGAGCAGTTCTTC.

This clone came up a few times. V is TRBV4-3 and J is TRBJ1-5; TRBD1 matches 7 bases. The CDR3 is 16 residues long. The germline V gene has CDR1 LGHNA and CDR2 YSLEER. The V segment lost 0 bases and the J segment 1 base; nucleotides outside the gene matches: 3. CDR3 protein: CASSQDKDRSNQPQHF. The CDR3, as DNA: TGCGCCAGCAGCCAAGATAAGGACAGGAGCAATCAGCCCCAGCATTTT.

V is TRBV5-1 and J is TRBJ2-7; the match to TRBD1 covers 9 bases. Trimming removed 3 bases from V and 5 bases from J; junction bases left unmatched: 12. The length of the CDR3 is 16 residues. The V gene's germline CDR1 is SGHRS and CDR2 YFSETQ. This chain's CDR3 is CASSSGQGPVKNEQYF. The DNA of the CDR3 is TGCGCCAGCAGCTCTGGACAGGGGCCGGTAAAAAACGAGCAGTACTTC.

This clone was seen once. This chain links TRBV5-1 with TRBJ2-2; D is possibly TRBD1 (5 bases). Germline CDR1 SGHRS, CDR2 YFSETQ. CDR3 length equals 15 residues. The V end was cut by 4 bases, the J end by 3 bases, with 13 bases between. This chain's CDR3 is CASSPTDPYTGELFF. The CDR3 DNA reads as TGCGCCAGCAGCCCGACAGACCCTTACACCGGGGAGCTGTTTTTT.

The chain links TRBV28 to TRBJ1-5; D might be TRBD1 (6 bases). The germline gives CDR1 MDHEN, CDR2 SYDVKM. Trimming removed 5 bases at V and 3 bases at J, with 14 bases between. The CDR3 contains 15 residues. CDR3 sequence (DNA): TGTGCCAGCAGTCCCGCGGGGGCCTACAATCAGCCCCAGCATTTT. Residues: CASSPAGAYNQPQHF. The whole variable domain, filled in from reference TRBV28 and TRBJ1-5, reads DVKVTQSSRYLVKRTGEKVFLECVQDMDHENMFWYRQDPGLGLRLIYFSYDVKMKEKGDIPEGYSVSREKKERFSLILESASTNQTSMYLCASSPAGAYNQPQHFGDGTRLSIL.

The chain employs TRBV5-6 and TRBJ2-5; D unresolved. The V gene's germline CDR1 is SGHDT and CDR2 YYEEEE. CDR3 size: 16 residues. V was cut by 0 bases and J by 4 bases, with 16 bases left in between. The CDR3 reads CASSLASGSRGETQYF. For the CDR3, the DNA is TGTGCCAGCAGCTTGGCCTCCGGCTCTAGAGGAGAGACCCAGTACTTC.